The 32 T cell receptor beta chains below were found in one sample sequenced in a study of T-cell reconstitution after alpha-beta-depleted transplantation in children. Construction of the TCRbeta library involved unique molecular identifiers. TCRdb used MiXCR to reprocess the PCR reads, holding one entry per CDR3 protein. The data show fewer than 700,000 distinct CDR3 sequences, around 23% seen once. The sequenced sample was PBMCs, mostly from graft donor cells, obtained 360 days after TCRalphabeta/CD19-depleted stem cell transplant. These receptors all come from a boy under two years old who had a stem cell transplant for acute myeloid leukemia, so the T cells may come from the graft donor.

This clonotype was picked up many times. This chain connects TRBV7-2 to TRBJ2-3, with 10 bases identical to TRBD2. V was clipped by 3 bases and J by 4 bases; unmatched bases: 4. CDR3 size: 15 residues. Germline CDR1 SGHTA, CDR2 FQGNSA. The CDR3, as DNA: TGTGCCAGCAGCTTGAGCGGGGGGGCCGCAGATACGCAGTATTTT. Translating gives CASSLSGGAADTQYF.

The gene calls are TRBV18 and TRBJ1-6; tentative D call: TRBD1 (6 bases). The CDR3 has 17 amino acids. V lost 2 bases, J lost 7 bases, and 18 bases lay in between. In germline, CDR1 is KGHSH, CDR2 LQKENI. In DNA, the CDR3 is TGTGCCAGCTCACCAAGTACCTACAGGACAGTAAATTCACCCCTCCACTTT. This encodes CASSPSTYRTVNSPLHF.

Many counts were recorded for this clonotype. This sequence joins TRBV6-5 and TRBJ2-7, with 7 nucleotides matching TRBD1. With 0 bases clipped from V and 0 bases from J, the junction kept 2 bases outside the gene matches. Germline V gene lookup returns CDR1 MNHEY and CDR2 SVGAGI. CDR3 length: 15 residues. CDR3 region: CASSYSGTASYEQYF. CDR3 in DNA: TGTGCCAGCAGTTACTCCGGGACAGCCTCCTACGAGCAGTACTTC.

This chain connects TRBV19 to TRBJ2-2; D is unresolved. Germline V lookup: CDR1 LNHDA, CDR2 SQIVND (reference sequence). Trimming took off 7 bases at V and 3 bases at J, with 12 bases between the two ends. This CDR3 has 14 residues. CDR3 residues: CASNPDRDTGELFF. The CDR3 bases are TGTGCCAGTAACCCTGATAGGGACACCGGGGAGCTGTTTTTT.

CDR3 sequence reads: CSAPRGGNIQYF. CDR3 nucleotides: TGCAGTGCTCCGCGGGGCGGGAACATTCAGTACTTC. This chain links TRBV20-1 with TRBJ2-4, with a possible D match to TRBD2 (6 bases). Germline V gene sequence: CDR1 DFQATT, CDR2 SNEGSKA (reference sequence). Trimming stripped 5 bases from V and 7 bases from J, with 12 bases between. The CDR3 spans 12 residues.

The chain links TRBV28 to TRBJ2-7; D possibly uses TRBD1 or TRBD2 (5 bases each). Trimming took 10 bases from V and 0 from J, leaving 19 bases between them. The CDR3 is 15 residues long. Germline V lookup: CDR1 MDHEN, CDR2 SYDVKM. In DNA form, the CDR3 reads TGTGCCACCTTGGGGGATTCCTCTTTCTCCTACGAGCAGTACGTC. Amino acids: CATLGDSSFSYEQYV.

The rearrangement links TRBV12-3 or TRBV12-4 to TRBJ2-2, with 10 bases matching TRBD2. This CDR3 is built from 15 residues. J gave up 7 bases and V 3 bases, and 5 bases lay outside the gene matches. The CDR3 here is CASSFLAGAGGELFF. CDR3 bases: TGTGCCAGCAGTTTCCTAGCGGGGGCCGGCGGGGAGCTGTTTTTT.

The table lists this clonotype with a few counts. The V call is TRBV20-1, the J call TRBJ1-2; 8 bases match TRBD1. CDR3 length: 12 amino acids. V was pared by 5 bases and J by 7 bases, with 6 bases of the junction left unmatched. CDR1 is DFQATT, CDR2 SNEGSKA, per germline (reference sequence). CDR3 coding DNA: TGCAGTGCTCAGGGGGCTCCCGGTGGCTACACCTTC. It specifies CSAQGAPGGYTF.

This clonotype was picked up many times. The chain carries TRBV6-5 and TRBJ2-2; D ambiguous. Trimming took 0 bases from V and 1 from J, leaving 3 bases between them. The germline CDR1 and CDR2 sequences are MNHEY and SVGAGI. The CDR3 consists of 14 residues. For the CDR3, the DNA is TGTGCCAGCAGTTACTCGGGGAACACCGGGGAGCTGTTTTTT. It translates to CASSYSGNTGELFF.

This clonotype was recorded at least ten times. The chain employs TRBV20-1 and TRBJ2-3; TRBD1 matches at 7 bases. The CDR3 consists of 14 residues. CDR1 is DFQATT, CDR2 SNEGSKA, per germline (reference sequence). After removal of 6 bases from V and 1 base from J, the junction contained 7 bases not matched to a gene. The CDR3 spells CSAKQGVGTDTQYF. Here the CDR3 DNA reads TGCAGTGCAAAGCAGGGGGTAGGCACAGATACGCAGTATTTT.

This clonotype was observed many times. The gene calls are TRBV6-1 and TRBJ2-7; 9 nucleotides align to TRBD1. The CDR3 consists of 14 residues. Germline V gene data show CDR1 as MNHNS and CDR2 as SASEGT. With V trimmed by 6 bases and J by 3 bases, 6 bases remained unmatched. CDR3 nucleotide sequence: TGTGCCAGCAGATCCGGGACAGGGATCTACGAGCAGTACTTC. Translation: CASRSGTGIYEQYF.

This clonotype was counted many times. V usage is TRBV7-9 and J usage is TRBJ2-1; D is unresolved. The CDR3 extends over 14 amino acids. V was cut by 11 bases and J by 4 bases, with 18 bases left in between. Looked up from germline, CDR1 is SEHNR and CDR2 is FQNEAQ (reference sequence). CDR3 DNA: TGTGCCGGAGCACCCCTTCGGTTGTACAATGAGCAGTTCTTC. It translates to CAGAPLRLYNEQFF.

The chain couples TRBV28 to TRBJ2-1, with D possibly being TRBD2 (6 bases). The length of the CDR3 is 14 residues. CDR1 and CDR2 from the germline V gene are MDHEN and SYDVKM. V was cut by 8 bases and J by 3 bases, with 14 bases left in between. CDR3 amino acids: CASGGVFGYNEQFF. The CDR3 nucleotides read TGTGCCAGCGGAGGGGTATTTGGCTACAATGAGCAGTTCTTC.

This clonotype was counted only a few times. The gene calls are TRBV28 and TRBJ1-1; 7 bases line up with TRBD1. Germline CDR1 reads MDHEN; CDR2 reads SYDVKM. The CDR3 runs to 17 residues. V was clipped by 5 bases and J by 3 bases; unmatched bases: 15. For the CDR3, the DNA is TGTGCCAGCAGTACCCACCGGACAGGTCCGTTTGACACTGAAGCTTTCTTT. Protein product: CASSTHRTGPFDTEAFF. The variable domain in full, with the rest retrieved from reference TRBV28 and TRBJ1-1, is DVKVTQSSRYLVKRTGEKVFLECVQDMDHENMFWYRQDPGLGLRLIYFSYDVKMKEKGDIPEGYSVSREKKERFSLILESASTNQTSMYLCASSTHRTGPFDTEAFFGQGTRLTVV.

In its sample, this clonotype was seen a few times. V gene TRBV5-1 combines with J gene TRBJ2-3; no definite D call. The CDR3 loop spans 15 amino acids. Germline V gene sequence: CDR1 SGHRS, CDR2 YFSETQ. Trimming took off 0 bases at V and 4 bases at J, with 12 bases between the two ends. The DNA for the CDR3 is TGCGCCAGCAGCTTGGCTGCGACATCGGCAGATACGCAGTATTTT. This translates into CASSLAATSADTQYF.

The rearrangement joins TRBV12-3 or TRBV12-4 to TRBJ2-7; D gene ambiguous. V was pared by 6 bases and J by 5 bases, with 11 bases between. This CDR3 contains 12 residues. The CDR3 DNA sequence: TGTGCCAGCAGCCCTGAACGGGACGAGCAGTACTTC. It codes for CASSPERDEQYF.

This CDR3 is CASSLLGQRNTEAFF. CDR3 sequence (DNA): TGTGCCAGCAGTCTGCTGGGACAGAGGAACACTGAAGCTTTCTTT. The chain is built from TRBV6-1 and TRBJ1-1, with 7 bases aligning to TRBD1. The CDR3 has 15 residues. Germline assignment: CDR1 MNHNS and CDR2 SASEGT. The J segment lost 1 base and the V segment lost 5 bases, leaving 7 bases of the junction unmatched.

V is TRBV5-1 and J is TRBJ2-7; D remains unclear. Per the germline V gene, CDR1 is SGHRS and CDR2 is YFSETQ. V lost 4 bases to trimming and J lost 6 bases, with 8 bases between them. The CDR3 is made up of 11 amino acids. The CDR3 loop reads CASSDSLEQYF. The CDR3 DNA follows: TGCGCCAGCAGCGACTCGCTCGAGCAGTACTTC. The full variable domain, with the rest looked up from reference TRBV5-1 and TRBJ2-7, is KAGVTQTPRYLIKTRGQQVTLSCSPISGHRSVSWYQQTPGQGLQFLFEYFSETQRNKGNFPGRFSGRQFSNSRSEMNVSTLELGDSALYLCASSDSLEQYFGPGTRLTVT.

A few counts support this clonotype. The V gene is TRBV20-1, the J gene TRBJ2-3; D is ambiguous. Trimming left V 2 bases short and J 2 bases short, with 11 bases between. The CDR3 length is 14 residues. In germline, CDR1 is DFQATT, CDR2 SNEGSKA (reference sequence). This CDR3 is CSARSLPNTDTQYF. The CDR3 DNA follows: TGCAGTGCTAGAAGTCTCCCTAACACAGATACGCAGTATTTT.

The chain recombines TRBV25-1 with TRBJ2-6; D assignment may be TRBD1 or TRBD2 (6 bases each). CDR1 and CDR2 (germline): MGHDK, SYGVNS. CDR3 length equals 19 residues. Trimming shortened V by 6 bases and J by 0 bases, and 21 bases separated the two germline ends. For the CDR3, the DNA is TGTGCCAGCAGCGCGACTCAGGGGAGGTCCTACTCTGGGGCCAACGTCCTGACTTTC. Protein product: CASSATQGRSYSGANVLTF.

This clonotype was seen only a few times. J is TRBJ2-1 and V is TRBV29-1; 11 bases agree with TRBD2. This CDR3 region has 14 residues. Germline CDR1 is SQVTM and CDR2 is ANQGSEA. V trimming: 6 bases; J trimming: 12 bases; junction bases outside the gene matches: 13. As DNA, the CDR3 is TGCAGCGTCCCGGGACTAGCGGACCCTAAAGGGCAGTTCTTC. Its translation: CSVPGLADPKGQFF.

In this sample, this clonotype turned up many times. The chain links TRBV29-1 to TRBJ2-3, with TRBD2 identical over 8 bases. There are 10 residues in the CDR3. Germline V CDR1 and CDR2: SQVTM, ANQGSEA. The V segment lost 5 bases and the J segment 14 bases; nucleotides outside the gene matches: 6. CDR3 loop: CSVTGTSRYF. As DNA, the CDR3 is TGCAGCGTTACCGGGACTAGTCGGTATTTT.

The CDR3 DNA follows: TGTGCCAGCAGCTTAGTGGCTCCCCAAGAGACCCAGTACTTC. It is translated as CASSLVAPQETQYF. The chain carries TRBV7-2 and TRBJ2-5; no clear D gene. CDR1 SGHTA and CDR2 FQGNSA come from the germline V gene. The CDR3 sequence is 14 residues long. V lost 1 base and J 1 base, leaving 7 bases between the germline ends. The variable domain in full, completed from reference TRBV7-2 and TRBJ2-5, reads GAGVSQSPSNKVTEKGKDVELRCDPISGHTALYWYRQSLGQGLEFLIYFQGNSAPDKSGLPSDRFSAERTGGSVSTLTIQRTQQEDSAVYLCASSLVAPQETQYFGPGTRLLVL.

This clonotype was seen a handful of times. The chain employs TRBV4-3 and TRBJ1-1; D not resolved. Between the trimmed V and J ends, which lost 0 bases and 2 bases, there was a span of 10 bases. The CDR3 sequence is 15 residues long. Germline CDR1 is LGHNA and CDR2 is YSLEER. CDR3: CASSQDYGLNTEAFF. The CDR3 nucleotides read TGCGCCAGCAGCCAAGATTACGGGCTTAACACTGAAGCTTTCTTT.

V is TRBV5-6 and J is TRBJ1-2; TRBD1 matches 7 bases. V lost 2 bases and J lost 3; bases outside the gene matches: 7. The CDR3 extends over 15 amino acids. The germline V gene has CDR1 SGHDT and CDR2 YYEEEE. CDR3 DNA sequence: TGTGCCAGCAGCTTTGAGGACAGGCACCACTATGGCTACACCTTC. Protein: CASSFEDRHHYGYTF.

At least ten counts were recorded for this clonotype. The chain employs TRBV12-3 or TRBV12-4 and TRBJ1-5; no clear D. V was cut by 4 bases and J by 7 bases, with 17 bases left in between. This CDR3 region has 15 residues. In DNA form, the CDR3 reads TGTGCCAGCAGTTCCGACCCGCCAGGCCCCCAGCCCCAGCATTTT. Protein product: CASSSDPPGPQPQHF.

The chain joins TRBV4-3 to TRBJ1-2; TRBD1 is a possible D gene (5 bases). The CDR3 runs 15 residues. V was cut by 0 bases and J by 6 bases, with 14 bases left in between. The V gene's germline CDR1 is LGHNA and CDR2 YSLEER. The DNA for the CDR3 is TGCGCCAGCAGCCAAGATTCCCGGGGGAGGGATGGCTACACCTTC. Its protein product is CASSQDSRGRDGYTF.

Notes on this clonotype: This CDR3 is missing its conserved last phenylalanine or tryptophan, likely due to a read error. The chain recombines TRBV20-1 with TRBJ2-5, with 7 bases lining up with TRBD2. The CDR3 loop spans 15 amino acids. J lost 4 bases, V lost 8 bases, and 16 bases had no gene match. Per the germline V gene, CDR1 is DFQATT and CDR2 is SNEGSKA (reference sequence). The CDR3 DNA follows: TGCAGTCTTCGGGGGAGGGTGCGAGAAGGAGAGACCCAGTACTTG. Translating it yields CSLRGRVREGETQYL.

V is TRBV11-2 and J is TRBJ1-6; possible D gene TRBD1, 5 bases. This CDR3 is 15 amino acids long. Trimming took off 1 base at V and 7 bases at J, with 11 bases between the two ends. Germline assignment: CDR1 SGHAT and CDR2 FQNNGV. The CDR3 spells CASSLGAGWNSPLHF. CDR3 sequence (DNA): TGTGCCAGCAGCTTAGGGGCAGGGTGGAATTCACCCCTCCACTTT.

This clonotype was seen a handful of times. The CDR3 region has the DNA TGTGCCAGCAGCTTAGGGGCTAGGTCGGGCAATCAGCCCCAGCATTTT. Residues: CASSLGARSGNQPQHF. The chain couples TRBV7-2 to TRBJ1-5; no clear D gene. The CDR3 is made up of 16 amino acids. V was cut by 1 base and J by 2 bases, with 12 bases left in between. Looked up from germline, CDR1 is SGHTA and CDR2 is FQGNSA.

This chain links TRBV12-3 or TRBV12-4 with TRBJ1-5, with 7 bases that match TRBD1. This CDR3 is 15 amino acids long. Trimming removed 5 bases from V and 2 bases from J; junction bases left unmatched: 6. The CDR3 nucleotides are TGTGCCAGCAGTCACAGGGGAAATGGCAATCAGCCCCAGCATTTT. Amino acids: CASSHRGNGNQPQHF.

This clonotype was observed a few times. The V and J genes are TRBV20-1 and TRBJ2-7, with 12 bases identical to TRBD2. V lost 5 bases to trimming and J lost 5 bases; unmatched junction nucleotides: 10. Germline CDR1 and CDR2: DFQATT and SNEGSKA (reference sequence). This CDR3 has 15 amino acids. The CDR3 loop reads CSAQLAGGSVNEQYV. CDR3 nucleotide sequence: TGCAGTGCTCAGCTAGCGGGGGGGTCTGTTAACGAGCAGTACGTC.